Listed below are T cell receptor beta chains from one sample, sequenced in a study of OX40 agonist ivuxolimab in advanced cancers. The protocol was immunoSEQ multiplex PCR, while the TCRdb copy is restricted to in-frame clones and leaves out a portion. The repertoire consists of just under 65,000 clones, with under 95% occurring once and the leading ten covering 5.2%. Sequenced material: CD4+ or CD8+ T cells sorted from blood, taken in a trial of the OX40 agonist ivuxolimab. These receptor sequences come from an adult with an advanced solid tumor such as melanoma, head and neck, liver or kidney cancer. Each CDR3 is given with its conserved first and last residue. Fields, in order: CDR3 DNA, CDR3 protein, clone size, V gene, D gene, J gene. The D gene is left open where the match is weak. Clone size is not always given. Where it is, it says once, few, many or a class for expanded clones.

TGTGCCAGCAGCGTAGGGGTAGGTCCCTACGAGCAGTACTTC | CASSVGVGPYEQYF | . | TRBV9 | . | TRBJ2-7
TGTGCCAGCAGGGGGTACTACGAGCAGTACTTC | CASRGYYEQYF | . | TRBV12-1 | . | TRBJ2-7
TGTGCCAGCAGTTTATCTCTAGCAGCCACCGGGGAGCTGTTTTTT | CASSLSLAATGELFF | . | TRBV27 | . | TRBJ2-2
TGTGCCAGTAGTGAGCGACAGGGGCAGCCCCAGCATTTT | CASSERQGQPQHF | . | TRBV19 | TRBD1 | TRBJ1-5
TGTGCCAGCAGGAAAGGGCCAGGGGGTTTCGATGAGCAGTTCTTC | CASRKGPGGFDEQFF | . | TRBV6-1 | TRBD1 | TRBJ2-1
TGCAGCGTTTTTTTTGTCGGACAGGGGGCAATCGGCTACACCTTC | CSVFFVGQGAIGYTF | few | TRBV29-1 | TRBD1 | TRBJ1-2
TGTGCCAGCAGCTTGGCCGGTACCCACGAGCAGTACTTC | CASSLAGTHEQYF | once | TRBV5-7 | . | TRBJ2-7
TGTGCCAGCACCCCCGGTGAGGGGCCCTTCTATGGCTACACCTTC | CASTPGEGPFYGYTF | . | TRBV5-4 | . | TRBJ1-2
TGTGCCAGCAGTTTGAGGCGAACAGATACGCAGTATTTT | CASSLRRTDTQYF | . | TRBV27 | . | TRBJ2-3
TGTGCCAGCAGTTACTCTCACTCCGGGACGGACGGCTACACCTTC | CASSYSHSGTDGYTF | . | TRBV6-5 | . | TRBJ1-2
TGTGCCAGTAGTATTGGAAGGGGAAGAGGGAACACTGAAGCTTTCTTT | CASSIGRGRGNTEAFF | few | TRBV19 | . | TRBJ1-1
TGTGCCAGCAGCTGGGGACAGGGCCGAAGGGCTTTCTTT | CASSWGQGRRAFF | few | TRBV28 | TRBD1 | TRBJ1-1
TGTGCCAGCAGTTACAGGGTACAAGAAAAACTGTTTTTT | CASSYRVQEKLFF | few | TRBV7-2 | . | TRBJ1-4
TGTGCCAGCTCTCCAGACCTGAACACTGAAGCTTTCTTT | CASSPDLNTEAFF | once | TRBV18 | . | TRBJ1-1
TGTGCCAGCAGCCCCCCGGGATTCACGAACACTGAAGCTTTCTTT | CASSPPGFTNTEAFF | . | TRBV28 | . | TRBJ1-1
TGCAGTGACGCGGACTCCGGGGTCTTC | CSDADSGVF | . | TRBV20-1 | . | TRBJ2-1
TGCAGCGTTGAACCCCGGGACAGGGGTGGCTACACCTTC | CSVEPRDRGGYTF | . | TRBV29-1 | TRBD1 | TRBJ1-2
TGTGCCAGCAGTGAATTCAGGGGCTCTGGAAACACCATATATTTT | CASSEFRGSGNTIYF | once | TRBV25-1 | . | TRBJ1-3
TGTGCCAGCACCGAAATTAGGCCGGGAGGCGATACGCAGTATTTT | CASTEIRPGGDTQYF | . | TRBV6-1 | TRBD2 | TRBJ2-3
TGTGCCAGCAGTGCGACGACAGTTACTTATGGCTACACCTTC | CASSATTVTYGYTF | . | TRBV2 | . | TRBJ1-2
TGCACCAGCTGCCACACTAGCGGAGGAGAGACCCAGTACTTC | CTSCHTSGGETQYF | . | TRBV1 | . | TRBJ2-5
TGTGCCAGCAGCCAAGAGAATGAAAAACTGTTTTTT | CASSQENEKLFF | . | TRBV4-2 | . | TRBJ1-4